This TCR beta chain is from a study of T cell responses to AZD1222 COVID-19 vaccine. Across the whole study: Samples with a second dose at about 4 or about 12 weeks were pooled together.

Measured with immunoSEQ multiplex PCR; TCRdb has only the in-frame clones, and not every one. This repertoire shows over 120,000 clones, just under 95% found once; its top ten account for 4% to 5.5%. As for this clone: Its antigen is not identified.

The CDR3 runs 15 residues. Trimming shortened V by 2 bases and J by 9 bases, and 17 bases separated the two germline ends. The germline CDR1 and CDR2 sequences are SGHTA and FQGNSA. The study's findings and limits: Researchers report vaccine-associated CD4 TCRs spanning spike, with dominance at 160-218 and 743-854. White British ancestry dominated among donors, who included more females, and clonal diversity was possibly underestimated. Sampling captured repertoires only after the peak T cell response.

The gene calls are TRBV7-2 and TRBJ2-1, with D perhaps given as TRBD1 or TRBD2 (5 bases each). The receptor comes from an adult in good health. The specimen comprised peripheral blood, sampled on day 0 of AZD1222 vaccination. The CDR3 bases are TGTGCCAGCAGCTTACTGGGACCTAGAGAGAGTGAGCAGTTCTTC. Amino acids: CASSLLGPRESEQFF.